This is a list of T cell receptor beta chains from one sample in a study of CD8 T cells in ankylosing spondylitis. TCRdb reprocessed the 5' RACE reads with MiXCR, giving one entry per CDR3 protein. This table holds about 220,000 distinct CDR3 sequences, about 7% found once. Sequencing was performed on blood, either unsorted or a sorted T cell fraction (not recorded which). Receptors were obtained from a male donor with ankylosing spondylitis. Each CDR3 is given with its conserved first and last residue. The D gene is left open where the match is weak. Clone size appears in some rows only: once, few, many, or a class for an expanded clone.

d_call: .
v_call: TRBV5-6
j_call: TRBJ1-6
clone_size: many
cdr3_nt: TGTGCCAGCAGCCGACACTATTCACCCCTCCACTTT
cdr3_aa: CASSRHYSPLHF

d_call: .
v_call: TRBV6-6
j_call: TRBJ2-4
clone_size: few
cdr3_nt: TGTGCCAGCAGTAATAATGCCTTAGCCAAAAACATTCAGTACTTC
cdr3_aa: CASSNNALAKNIQYF

d_call: .
v_call: TRBV27
j_call: TRBJ1-5
clone_size: .
cdr3_nt: TGTGCCAGCAGTACCGGGACACCTAATCAGCCCCAGCATTTT
cdr3_aa: CASSTGTPNQPQHF

d_call: .
v_call: TRBV5-6
j_call: TRBJ1-1
clone_size: few
cdr3_nt: TGTGCCAGCAGCTTGGAGGGAGGGGAAGCTTTCTTT
cdr3_aa: CASSLEGGEAFF

d_call: .
v_call: TRBV28
j_call: TRBJ2-1
clone_size: many
cdr3_nt: TGTGCCAGCAGGAGATTAAAAAATGAGCAGTTCTTC
cdr3_aa: CASRRLKNEQFF

d_call: .
v_call: TRBV7-9
j_call: TRBJ1-6
clone_size: .
cdr3_nt: TGTGCCAGCAGCTTAGGAGACTCCTATAATTCACCCCTCCACTTT
cdr3_aa: CASSLGDSYNSPLHF

d_call: .
v_call: TRBV27
j_call: TRBJ2-3
clone_size: .
cdr3_nt: TGTGCCAGCAGTTTACTGGCAGGGCCAGATACGCAGTATTTT
cdr3_aa: CASSLLAGPDTQYF

d_call: .
v_call: TRBV5-1
j_call: TRBJ1-1
clone_size: many
cdr3_nt: TGCGCCAGCAGGCATGGGAGGGGGGGAGTAGGAAATGAAGCTTTCTTT
cdr3_aa: CASRHGRGGVGNEAFF

d_call: .
v_call: TRBV4-1
j_call: TRBJ1-3
clone_size: many
cdr3_nt: TGCGCCAGCAGCCAAGGCTGGGATTCCGCCCCTAGCCTAAGAAACACCATATATTTT
cdr3_aa: CASSQGWDSAPSLRNTIYF

d_call: TRBD2
v_call: TRBV10-3
j_call: TRBJ2-1
clone_size: .
cdr3_nt: TGTGCCATCAGTGAGTCGGTAGCGGGAGGTTGGAATGAGCAGTTCTTC
cdr3_aa: CAISESVAGGWNEQFF

d_call: TRBD1
v_call: TRBV5-1
j_call: TRBJ2-5
clone_size: many
cdr3_nt: TGCGCCAGCAGCTCCGGACAGGGGGTCGTGCAGACCCAGTACTTC
cdr3_aa: CASSSGQGVVQTQYF

d_call: TRBD2
v_call: TRBV4-3
j_call: TRBJ2-7
clone_size: many
cdr3_nt: TGCGCCAGCAGCCAAGCTCCGAAAAGCGGGGTCGGCTTTTACGAGCAGTACTTC
cdr3_aa: CASSQAPKSGVGFYEQYF

d_call: .
v_call: TRBV20-1
j_call: TRBJ2-5
clone_size: many
cdr3_nt: TGCAGTGCTAGAACTGCTTCACAAGAGACCCAGTACTTC
cdr3_aa: CSARTASQETQYF

d_call: .
v_call: TRBV7-9
j_call: TRBJ2-1
clone_size: many
cdr3_nt: TGTGCCAGCAGCTTAGTTCACCGGGACAATGAGCAGTTCTTC
cdr3_aa: CASSLVHRDNEQFF

d_call: .
v_call: TRBV6-5
j_call: TRBJ2-3
clone_size: many
cdr3_nt: TGTGCCAGCAGTTACGTCAGGCCTGGCACAGATACGCAGTATTTT
cdr3_aa: CASSYVRPGTDTQYF

d_call: TRBD1
v_call: TRBV5-1
j_call: TRBJ2-7
clone_size: many
cdr3_nt: TGCGCCAGCAGCTCCAGGACAGGTTCTCCCTACGAGCAGTACTTC
cdr3_aa: CASSSRTGSPYEQYF

d_call: .
v_call: TRBV7-8
j_call: TRBJ2-5
clone_size: many
cdr3_nt: TGTGCCAGCAGCCCCTTAGTTAGGGCGTCGGAGACCCAGTACTTC
cdr3_aa: CASSPLVRASETQYF

d_call: TRBD2
v_call: TRBV7-9
j_call: TRBJ2-7
clone_size: few
cdr3_nt: TGTGCCAGCAGCACCTACGGTCTAGCGGGGCTCGAGCAGTACTTC
cdr3_aa: CASSTYGLAGLEQYF

d_call: .
v_call: TRBV20-1
j_call: TRBJ2-5
clone_size: many
cdr3_nt: TGCAGTGCTAGAGCCGTAGCGGTGCACCAAGAGACCCAGTACTTC
cdr3_aa: CSARAVAVHQETQYF

d_call: .
v_call: TRBV11-2
j_call: TRBJ1-4
clone_size: many
cdr3_nt: TGTGCCAGCAGCTTAGGGGGACACCCGATCCCAGGGGCTAATGAAAAACTGTTTTTT
cdr3_aa: CASSLGGHPIPGANEKLFF

d_call: .
v_call: TRBV7-9
j_call: TRBJ2-3
clone_size: many
cdr3_nt: TGTGCCAGCAGCTTCAAGGACAGCAGCACAGATACGCAGTATTTT
cdr3_aa: CASSFKDSSTDTQYF

d_call: .
v_call: TRBV5-6
j_call: TRBJ1-2
clone_size: many
cdr3_nt: TGTGCCAGCAGCTTGCGACAGAGCCTAAACTATGGCTACACCTTC
cdr3_aa: CASSLRQSLNYGYTF

d_call: TRBD2
v_call: TRBV20-1
j_call: TRBJ2-7
clone_size: .
cdr3_nt: TGCAGTGCTGCTAGCGGGAGGGCCTACGAGCAGTACTTC
cdr3_aa: CSAASGRAYEQYF

d_call: .
v_call: TRBV7-9
j_call: TRBJ2-6
clone_size: many
cdr3_nt: TGTGCCAGCCGTCACGGTTCTGGGGCCAACGTCCTGACTTTC
cdr3_aa: CASRHGSGANVLTF

d_call: .
v_call: TRBV5-6
j_call: TRBJ2-7
clone_size: .
cdr3_nt: TGTGCCAGCAGCTCCGGGCGCTCCGGGAAACGCTACGAGCAGTACTTC
cdr3_aa: CASSSGRSGKRYEQYF

d_call: TRBD1
v_call: TRBV9
j_call: TRBJ2-7
clone_size: many
cdr3_nt: TGTGCCAGCAGCGTAGGACAGGGCGACTCCTACGAGCAGTACTTC
cdr3_aa: CASSVGQGDSYEQYF

d_call: .
v_call: TRBV7-9
j_call: TRBJ2-2
clone_size: many
cdr3_nt: TGTGCCAGCAGCCACGGACGGACCTGGGAGCTGTTTTTT
cdr3_aa: CASSHGRTWELFF

d_call: .
v_call: TRBV27
j_call: TRBJ1-2
clone_size: many
cdr3_nt: TGTGCCAGCAGTACCCAGGACGGACTTAACTATGGCTACACCTTC
cdr3_aa: CASSTQDGLNYGYTF

d_call: .
v_call: TRBV6-5
j_call: TRBJ1-2
clone_size: many
cdr3_nt: TGTGCCAGCAGTTACACTAGAGAGCACAGCCATCGGGGCTATGGCTACACCTTC
cdr3_aa: CASSYTREHSHRGYGYTF

d_call: .
v_call: TRBV7-9
j_call: TRBJ2-1
clone_size: many
cdr3_nt: TGTGCCAGCGGCAAACCATCTGCCCCCCCGTTCTTC
cdr3_aa: CASGKPSAPPFF

d_call: TRBD2
v_call: TRBV7-2
j_call: TRBJ2-1
clone_size: few
cdr3_nt: TGTGCCAGCAGCTTAGCGCTACTAGCGGAATACAATGAGCAGTTCTTC
cdr3_aa: CASSLALLAEYNEQFF

d_call: .
v_call: TRBV4-1
j_call: TRBJ2-1
clone_size: many
cdr3_nt: TGCGCCAGCAGCCAAAACACGGGCCCCTACAATGAGCAGTTCTTC
cdr3_aa: CASSQNTGPYNEQFF